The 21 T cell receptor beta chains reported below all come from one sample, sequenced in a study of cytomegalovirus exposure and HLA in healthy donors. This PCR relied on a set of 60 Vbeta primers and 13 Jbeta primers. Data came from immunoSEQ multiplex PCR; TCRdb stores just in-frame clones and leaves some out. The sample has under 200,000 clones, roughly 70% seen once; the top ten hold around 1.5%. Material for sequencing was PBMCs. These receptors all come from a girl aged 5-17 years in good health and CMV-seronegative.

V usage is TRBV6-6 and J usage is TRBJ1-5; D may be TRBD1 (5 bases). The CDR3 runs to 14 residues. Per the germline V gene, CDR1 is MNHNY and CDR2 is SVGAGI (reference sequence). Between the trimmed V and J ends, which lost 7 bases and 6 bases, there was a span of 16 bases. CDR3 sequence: CASNPAGPGQPQHF. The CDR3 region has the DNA TGTGCCAGCAACCCGGCAGGGCCGGGTCAGCCCCAGCATTTT.

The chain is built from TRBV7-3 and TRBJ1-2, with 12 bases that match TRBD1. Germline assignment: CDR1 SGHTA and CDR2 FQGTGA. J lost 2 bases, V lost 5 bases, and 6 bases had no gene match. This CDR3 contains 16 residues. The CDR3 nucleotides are TGTGCCAGCAGCGCTACCGGGACAGGGGGCAACTATGGCTACACCTTC. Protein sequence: CASSATGTGGNYGYTF.

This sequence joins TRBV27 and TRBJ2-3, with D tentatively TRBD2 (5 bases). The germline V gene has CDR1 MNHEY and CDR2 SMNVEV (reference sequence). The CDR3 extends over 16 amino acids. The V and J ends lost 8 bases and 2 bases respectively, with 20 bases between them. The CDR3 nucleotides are TGTGCCAGCGGCTTTCCATTGGGAGCGGACACAGATACGCAGTATTTT. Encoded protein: CASGFPLGADTDTQYF.

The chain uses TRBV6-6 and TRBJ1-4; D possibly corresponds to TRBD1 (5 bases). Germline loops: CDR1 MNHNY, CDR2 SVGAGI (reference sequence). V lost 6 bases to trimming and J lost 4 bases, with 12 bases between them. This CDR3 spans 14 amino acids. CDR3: CASSSGGYNEKLFF. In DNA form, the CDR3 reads TGTGCCAGCAGCTCCGGGGGTTATAATGAAAAACTGTTTTTT.

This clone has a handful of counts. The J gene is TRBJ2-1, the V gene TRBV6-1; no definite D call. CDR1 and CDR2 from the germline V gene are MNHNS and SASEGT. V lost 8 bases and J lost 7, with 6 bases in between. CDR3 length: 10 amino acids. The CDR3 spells CASSRNEQFF. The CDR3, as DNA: TGTGCCAGCTCCCGTAATGAGCAGTTCTTC.

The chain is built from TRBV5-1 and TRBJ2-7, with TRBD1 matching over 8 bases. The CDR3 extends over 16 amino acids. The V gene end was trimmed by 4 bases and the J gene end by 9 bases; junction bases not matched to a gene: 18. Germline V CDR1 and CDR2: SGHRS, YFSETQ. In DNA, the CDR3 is TGCGCCAGCAGCCCAAAGCCAGGGGGCCGTGGATCTGGGCAGTACTTC. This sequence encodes CASSPKPGGRGSGQYF.

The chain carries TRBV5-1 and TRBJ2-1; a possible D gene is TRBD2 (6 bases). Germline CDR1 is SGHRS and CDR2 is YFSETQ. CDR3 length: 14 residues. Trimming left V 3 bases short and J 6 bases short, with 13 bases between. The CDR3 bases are TGCGCCAGCAGCTCGGTTGGGGGGATCAATGAGCAGTTCTTC. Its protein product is CASSSVGGINEQFF.

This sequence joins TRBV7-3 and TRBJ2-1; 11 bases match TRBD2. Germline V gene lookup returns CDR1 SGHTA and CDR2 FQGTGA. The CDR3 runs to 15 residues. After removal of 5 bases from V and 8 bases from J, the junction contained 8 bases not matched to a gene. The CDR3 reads CASSIAGGQLYEQFF. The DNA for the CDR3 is TGTGCCAGCAGCATAGCGGGGGGGCAGTTATATGAGCAGTTCTTC.

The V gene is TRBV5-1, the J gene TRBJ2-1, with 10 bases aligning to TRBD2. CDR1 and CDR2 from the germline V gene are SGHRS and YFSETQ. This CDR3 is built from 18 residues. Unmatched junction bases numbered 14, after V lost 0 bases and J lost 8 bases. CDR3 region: CASSLAGTSASYGDEQFF. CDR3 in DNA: TGCGCCAGCAGCTTGGCCGGGACTAGCGCCTCTTATGGGGATGAGCAGTTCTTC.

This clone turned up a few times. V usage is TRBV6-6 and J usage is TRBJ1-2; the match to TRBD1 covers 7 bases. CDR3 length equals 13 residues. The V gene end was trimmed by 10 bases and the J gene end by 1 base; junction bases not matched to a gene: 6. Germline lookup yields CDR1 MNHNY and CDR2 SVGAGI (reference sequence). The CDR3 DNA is TGTGCCACCAACAGGGGTCTTAACTATGGCTACACCTTC. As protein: CATNRGLNYGYTF.

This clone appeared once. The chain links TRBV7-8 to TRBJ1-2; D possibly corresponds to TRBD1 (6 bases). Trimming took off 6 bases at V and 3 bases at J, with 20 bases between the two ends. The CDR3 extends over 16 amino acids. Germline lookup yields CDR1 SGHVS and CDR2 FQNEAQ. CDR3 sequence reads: CASRPKPGGVDYGYTF. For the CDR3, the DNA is TGTGCCAGCAGACCCAAGCCGGGGGGCGTTGACTATGGCTACACCTTC.

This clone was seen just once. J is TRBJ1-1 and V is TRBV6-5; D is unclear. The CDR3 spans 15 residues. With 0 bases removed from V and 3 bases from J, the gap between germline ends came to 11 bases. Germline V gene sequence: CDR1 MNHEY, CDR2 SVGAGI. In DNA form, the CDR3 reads TGTGCCAGCAGTTACTCGTATAGAGTGGACACTGAAGCTTTCTTT. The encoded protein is CASSYSYRVDTEAFF.

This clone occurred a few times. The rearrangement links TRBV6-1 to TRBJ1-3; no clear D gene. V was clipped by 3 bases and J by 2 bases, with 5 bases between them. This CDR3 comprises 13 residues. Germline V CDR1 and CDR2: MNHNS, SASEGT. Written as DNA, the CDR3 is TGTGCCAGCAGTGATTCAGCTGGAAACACCATATATTTT. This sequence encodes CASSDSAGNTIYF.

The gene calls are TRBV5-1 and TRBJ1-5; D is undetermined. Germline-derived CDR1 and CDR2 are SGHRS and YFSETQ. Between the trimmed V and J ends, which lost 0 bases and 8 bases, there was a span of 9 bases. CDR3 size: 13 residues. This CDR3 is CASSLAEGEPQHF. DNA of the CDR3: TGCGCCAGCAGCTTGGCGGAGGGTGAGCCCCAGCATTTT.

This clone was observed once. The CDR3 reads CASSATGGTGTSGDYNEQFF. CDR3 nucleotides: TGCGCCAGCAGCGCAACAGGAGGAACCGGGACTAGCGGGGACTACAATGAGCAGTTCTTC. The V gene is TRBV5-1, the J gene TRBJ2-1; 13 nucleotides match TRBD2. Germline V CDR1 and CDR2: SGHRS, YFSETQ. The CDR3 covers 20 residues. J lost 3 bases, V lost 4 bases, and 16 bases had no gene match.

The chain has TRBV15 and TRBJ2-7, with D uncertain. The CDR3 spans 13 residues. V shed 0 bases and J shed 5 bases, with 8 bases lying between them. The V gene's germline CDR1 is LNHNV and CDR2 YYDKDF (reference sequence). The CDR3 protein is CATSREGRDEQYF. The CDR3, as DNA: TGTGCCACCAGCAGAGAAGGCCGGGACGAGCAGTACTTC.

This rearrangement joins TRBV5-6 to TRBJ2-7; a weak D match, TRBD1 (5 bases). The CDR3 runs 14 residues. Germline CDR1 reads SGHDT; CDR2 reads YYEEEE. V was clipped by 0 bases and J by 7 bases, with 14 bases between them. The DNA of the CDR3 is TGTGCCAGCAGCTTGGATCCGCAGGGCAAAGAGCAGTACTTC. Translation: CASSLDPQGKEQYF.

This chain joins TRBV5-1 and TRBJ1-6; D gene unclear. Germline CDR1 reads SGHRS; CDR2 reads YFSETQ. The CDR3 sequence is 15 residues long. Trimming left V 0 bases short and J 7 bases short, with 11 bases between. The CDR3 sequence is CASSLDATLNSPLHF. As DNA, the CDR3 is TGCGCCAGCAGCTTGGACGCGACTTTGAATTCACCCCTCCACTTT.

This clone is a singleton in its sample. The CDR3 region has the DNA TGTGCCAGCGGATTTAAGGGGTCTGGCTACACCTTC. It codes for CASGFKGSGYTF. The V and J genes are TRBV6-1 and TRBJ1-2, with D possibly TRBD1 on 5 matching bases. Trimming took off 8 bases at V and 7 bases at J, with 14 bases between the two ends. CDR3 size: 12 residues. From germline, CDR1 is MNHNS and CDR2 SASEGT.

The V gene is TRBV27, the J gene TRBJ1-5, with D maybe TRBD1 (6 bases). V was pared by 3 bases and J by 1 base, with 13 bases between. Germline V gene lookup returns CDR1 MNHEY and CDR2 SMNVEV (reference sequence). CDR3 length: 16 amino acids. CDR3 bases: TGTGCCAGCAGTTTCATGCAGGGGAGAAGCAATCAGCCCCAGCATTTT. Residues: CASSFMQGRSNQPQHF.

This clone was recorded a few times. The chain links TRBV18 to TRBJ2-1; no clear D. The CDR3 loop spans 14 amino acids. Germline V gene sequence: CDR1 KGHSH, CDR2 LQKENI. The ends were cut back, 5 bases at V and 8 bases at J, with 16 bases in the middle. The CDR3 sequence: CASSETRMRYEQFF. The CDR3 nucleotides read TGTGCCAGCTCAGAGACAAGAATGAGATATGAGCAGTTCTTC.